These 30 T cell receptor beta chains were sequenced from one sample in a study of blood T cell repertoires in COVID-19. Clones were sequenced by immunoSEQ multiplex PCR, and TCRdb holds only the in-frame ones, with some missing. This table holds 100,000 to 150,000 clones, about 80% found once. The sequenced material came from peripheral blood. These receptors all come from a man aged 40-49 years with active or convalescent COVID-19.

This chain joins TRBV7-2 and TRBJ1-2, with 8 bases aligning to TRBD1. Germline CDR1 SGHTA, CDR2 FQGNSA. The V and J ends lost 4 bases and 8 bases, in that order; junction bases with no gene match: 12. The CDR3 contains 15 residues. CDR3 DNA: TGTGCCAGCAGCTCTCAGGGACAGGACTCACGGGGCTACACCTTC. Translation: CASSSQGQDSRGYTF.

This chain uses TRBV11-3 with TRBJ1-1, with D tentatively TRBD1 (5 bases). CDR1 is SGHNT, CDR2 YENEEA, per germline. V was trimmed by 5 bases and J by 3 bases, leaving 10 bases between them. The CDR3 is 13 residues long. The CDR3 nucleotides are TGTGCCAGCAGCCGCGGGGCAGACACTGAAGCTTTCTTT. Amino acids: CASSRGADTEAFF.

The chain carries TRBV3-1 (or the pseudogene TRBV3-2) and TRBJ2-5; 11 bases are shared with TRBD2. The germline V gene encodes CDR1 LGHDT and CDR2 YNNKEL (reference sequence). The CDR3 is made up of 15 amino acids. V shed 1 base and J 4 bases; nucleotides not matched to a gene: 2. The CDR3 region is CASSQASGGPETQYF. The CDR3, as DNA: TGTGCCAGCAGCCAAGCTAGCGGGGGGCCAGAGACCCAGTACTTC.

This chain links TRBV3-1 (or the pseudogene TRBV3-2) with TRBJ1-6, with 8 positions matching TRBD1. Germline-derived CDR1 and CDR2 are LGHDT and YNNKEL (reference sequence). J lost 5 bases, V lost 5 bases, and 5 bases had no gene match. The CDR3 consists of 15 residues. CDR3 DNA: TGTGCCAGCAGCTACGGGACAGGCAATAATTCACCCCTCCACTTT. The encoded protein is CASSYGTGNNSPLHF.

The chain joins TRBV15 to TRBJ1-4; 11 nucleotides line up with TRBD1. This CDR3 contains 16 residues. The germline V gene encodes CDR1 LNHNV and CDR2 YYDKDF (reference sequence). Trimming at V came to 5 bases and at J to 7 bases, leaving 9 bases not matched to a gene. CDR3 DNA sequence: TGTGCCACCAGCTTGAGAGGGGGGACAGGGGGTGAAAAACTGTTTTTT. Protein product: CATSLRGGTGGEKLFF.

The CDR3 DNA sequence: TGTGCCAGCAGCTTGAACATCCGGCCGGGACTAGCGGCAGAGCAGTACTTC. This encodes CASSLNIRPGLAAEQYF. The chain links TRBV7-2 to TRBJ2-7; 11 bases line up with TRBD2. Germline CDR1 reads SGHTA; CDR2 reads FQGNSA. V lost 3 bases and J lost 7; bases outside the gene matches: 14. The CDR3 extends over 17 amino acids.

The chain combines TRBV3-1 (or the pseudogene TRBV3-2) with TRBJ2-1, with D perhaps matching TRBD2 (7 bases). V was cut by 5 bases and J by 4 bases, with 15 bases left in between. The germline V gene encodes CDR1 LGHDT and CDR2 YNNKEL (reference sequence). This CDR3 spans 15 amino acids. CDR3 sequence reads: CASSARGGRYNEQFF. The CDR3 bases are TGTGCCAGCAGCGCGAGGGGGGGGCGGTACAATGAGCAGTTCTTC.

This clone appeared a single time. The J gene is TRBJ1-2, the V gene TRBV7-8; 10 positions match TRBD1. Per germline, CDR1 SGHVS and CDR2 FQNEAQ. This CDR3 is built from 17 residues. J was trimmed by 4 bases and V by 3 bases; bases with no gene match: 11. DNA of the CDR3: TGTGCCAGCAGCTTGGAAAGGCTGACAGGGGGCATCTATGGCTACACCTTC. It specifies CASSLERLTGGIYGYTF.

J is TRBJ2-7 and V is TRBV21-1; the table calls TRBD2, which could not be checked here. TRBV21-1 is given as a pseudogene. The CDR3 totals 18 residues. In DNA form, the CDR3 reads TGTGCCAGCAGCAAAGTGGACCCCGGGACTAGTGATCAGGGCGAGCAGTACTTC. Amino acid sequence: CASSKVDPGTSDQGEQYF.

This clone was observed a single time. This chain joins TRBV19 and TRBJ1-1; 8 bases align to TRBD1. CDR1 LNHDA and CDR2 SQIVND come from the germline V gene (reference sequence). This CDR3 spans 14 amino acids. Trimming took 3 bases from V and 3 from J; bases not matched to a gene: 3. The CDR3 reads CASSMGTGYTEAFF. Here the CDR3 DNA reads TGTGCCAGTAGTATGGGGACAGGCTACACTGAAGCTTTCTTT.

The chain joins TRBV13 to TRBJ1-2, with TRBD1 matching over 9 bases. Trimming at V came to 5 bases and at J to 7 bases, leaving 11 bases not matched to a gene. CDR1 is PRHDT, CDR2 FYEKMQ, per germline (reference sequence). The CDR3 is 15 residues long. The CDR3 DNA is TGTGCCAGCAGCGCTACAGGGGGCAGGACGGGTGGCTACACCTTC. This translates into CASSATGGRTGGYTF.

The rearrangement links TRBV7-2 to TRBJ1-1, with D perhaps matching TRBD1 (6 bases). Trimming stripped 4 bases from V and 4 bases from J, with 13 bases between. The CDR3 extends over 14 amino acids. Per the germline V gene, CDR1 is SGHTA and CDR2 is FQGNSA. The CDR3 region is CASSYLTGPTEAFF. The CDR3 nucleotides are TGTGCCAGCAGCTACCTCACAGGGCCCACTGAAGCTTTCTTT.

A single count supports this clone. This chain connects TRBV30 to TRBJ2-3, with 7 nucleotides matching TRBD1. The CDR3 contains 14 residues. Germline V gene sequence: CDR1 GTSNPN, CDR2 SVGIG (reference sequence). J gave up 4 bases and V 0 bases, and 4 bases lay outside the gene matches. CDR3 amino acids: CAWSVGQASDTQYF. DNA of the CDR3: TGTGCCTGGAGTGTTGGACAGGCTTCAGATACGCAGTATTTT.

The chain employs TRBV11-2 and TRBJ2-7, with 9 positions matching TRBD2. This CDR3 comprises 17 residues. CDR1 is SGHAT and CDR2 is FQNNGV in the germline V gene. V gave up 5 bases and J gave up 0 bases; unmatched junction bases: 11. This chain's CDR3 is CASSRGQASGISYEQYF. The CDR3 DNA is TGTGCCAGCAGCAGGGGACAAGCTAGCGGGATCTCCTACGAGCAGTACTTC. The whole variable domain, remainder taken from reference TRBV11-2 and TRBJ2-7, is EAGVAQSPRYKIIEKRQSVAFWCNPISGHATLYWYQQILGQGPKLLIQFQNNGVVDDSQLPKDRFSAERLKGVDSTLKIQPAKLEDSAVYLCASSRGQASGISYEQYFGPGTRLTVT.

In its sample, this clone was seen once. The chain couples TRBV12-3 or TRBV12-4 to TRBJ1-1, with 7 bases identical to TRBD1. V was clipped by 5 bases and J by 10 bases; unmatched bases: 7. CDR3 length equals 12 residues. Here the CDR3 reads CASSNLQGRAFF. The CDR3 region has the DNA TGTGCCAGCAGTAACCTACAGGGGAGAGCTTTCTTT.

The CDR3 DNA reads TGTGCCAGCAGTTCACTAGCGGGGACCAACAATGAGCAGTTCTTC. As protein: CASSSLAGTNNEQFF. The V gene is TRBV6-2 or TRBV6-3, the J gene TRBJ2-1; the match to TRBD2 covers 10 bases. Germline CDR1 and CDR2: MNHEY and SVGEGT. V was clipped by 4 bases and J by 5 bases; unmatched bases: 5. This CDR3 region has 15 residues.

This chain joins TRBV4-2 and TRBJ2-2; no clear D gene. Per the germline V gene, CDR1 is LGHNA and CDR2 is YNFKEQ. Trimming took 3 bases from V and 4 from J, leaving 18 bases between them. The CDR3 length is 17 residues. As DNA, the CDR3 is TGTGCCAGCAGCCAGGGTCCGCCAGGCTCCCTCACCGGGGAGCTGTTTTTT. Amino acids: CASSQGPPGSLTGELFF.

The chain links TRBV7-8 to TRBJ2-1; maybe TRBD1 (6 bases). Germline V CDR1 and CDR2: SGHVS, FQNEAQ. Trimming removed 5 bases at V and 8 bases at J, with 19 bases between. CDR3 size: 15 residues. The CDR3 DNA reads TGTGCCAGCAGCCCCCTAGGGGGACCCTCTGATGAGCAGTTCTTC. Its protein product is CASSPLGGPSDEQFF.

The rearrangement links TRBV27 to TRBJ2-3; possibly TRBD2 for D (5 bases). The CDR3 spans 16 residues. The V gene lost 3 bases and the J gene lost 10 bases, with 23 bases spanning the gap. Germline V gives CDR1 MNHEY, CDR2 SMNVEV (reference sequence). Here the CDR3 reads CASSFPRTTRVRAQYF. CDR3 bases: TGTGCCAGCAGTTTTCCCCGGACCACACGGGTGAGGGCGCAGTATTTT.

The rearrangement joins TRBV5-6 to TRBJ2-7, with 9 bases aligning to TRBD1. The germline V gene encodes CDR1 SGHDT and CDR2 YYEEEE. V lost 0 bases to trimming and J lost 2 bases; unmatched junction nucleotides: 6. The CDR3 length is 16 residues. In nucleotides, the CDR3 is TGTGCCAGCAGCTTGGTAAGGGACAGGGCCGCCTACGAGCAGTACTTC. Translation: CASSLVRDRAAYEQYF.

The chain has TRBV9 and TRBJ2-5; D perhaps matches TRBD1 (5 bases). Between the trimmed V and J ends, which lost 0 bases and 4 bases, there was a span of 19 bases. Germline CDR1 and CDR2: SGDLS and YYNGEE. The CDR3 has 17 amino acids. For the CDR3, the DNA is TGTGCCAGCAGCGTAGATGGCTTCGGAAGGGGTGGAGAGACCCAGTACTTC. Translating gives CASSVDGFGRGGETQYF.

Regarding this clone: Other DNA sequences within the sample encode an identical CDR3. This CDR3 reads CASSIAGGEYGYTF. In DNA form, the CDR3 reads TGTGCCAGTAGTATCGCGGGGGGCGAATATGGCTACACCTTC. J is TRBJ1-2 and V is TRBV19, with D perhaps matching TRBD1 (6 bases). V lost 3 bases and J lost 5, with 13 bases in between. This CDR3 spans 14 amino acids. Germline-derived CDR1 and CDR2 are LNHDA and SQIVND (reference sequence).

This rearrangement joins TRBV29-1 to TRBJ1-2; a possible D gene is TRBD1 (6 bases). Between the trimmed V and J ends, which lost 3 bases and 3 bases, there was a span of 11 bases. Germline assignment: CDR1 SQVTM and CDR2 ANQGSEA. The CDR3 covers 13 residues. Written as DNA, the CDR3 is TGCAGCGTTGACCCTACAGGGTACTATGGCTACACCTTC. Amino acids: CSVDPTGYYGYTF. The full variable domain, with the rest looked up from reference TRBV29-1 and TRBJ1-2, is SAVISQKPSRDICQRGTSLTIQCQVDSQVTMMFWYRQQPGQSLTLIATANQGSEATYESGFVIDKFPISRPNLTFSTLTVSNMSPEDSSIYLCSVDPTGYYGYTFGSGTRLTVV.

The gene calls are TRBV4-1 and TRBJ2-3; TRBD1 is a possible D gene (5 bases). CDR1 MGHRA and CDR2 YSYEKL come from the germline V gene. Trimming pared 1 base from V and 2 bases from J, leaving 19 bases between. The CDR3 is 18 amino acids. For the CDR3, the DNA is TGCGCCAGCAGCCAAGGGGTCGGTCAGGGAACCTTCACAGATACGCAGTATTTT. Translation: CASSQGVGQGTFTDTQYF.

The rearrangement links TRBV5-6 to TRBJ1-6, with 9 nucleotides matching TRBD1. V lost 3 bases to trimming and J lost 5 bases; unmatched junction nucleotides: 3. CDR3 length equals 15 residues. Germline V gene data show CDR1 as SGHDT and CDR2 as YYEEEE. CDR3 in amino acids: CASSYRDRDNSPLHF. The CDR3 DNA is TGTGCCAGCAGCTACCGGGACAGGGATAATTCACCCCTCCACTTT.

This rearrangement joins TRBV15 to TRBJ2-7; D unclear. The germline V gene has CDR1 LNHNV and CDR2 YYDKDF (reference sequence). V was clipped by 0 bases and J by 3 bases, with 18 bases between them. CDR3 length: 17 residues. The CDR3 DNA sequence: TGTGCCACCAGCAGAGAGAAAGTCCAGGTCTTTTACTACGAGCAGTACTTC. Translated, it gives CATSREKVQVFYYEQYF.

V gene TRBV6-5 combines with J gene TRBJ2-7; the match to TRBD1 covers 10 bases. The V and J ends lost 8 bases and 4 bases, in that order; junction bases with no gene match: 5. Looked up from germline, CDR1 is MNHEY and CDR2 is SVGAGI. The CDR3 is 13 amino acids. The CDR3 region has the DNA TGTGCCAGCTTTGACAGGGGGCGGTACGAGCAGTACTTC. It yields the protein CASFDRGRYEQYF.

The J gene is TRBJ1-2, the V gene TRBV7-3; a possible D gene is TRBD1 (5 bases). The V and J ends lost 5 bases and 4 bases respectively, with 11 bases between them. The CDR3 spans 13 residues. Germline CDR1 reads SGHTA; CDR2 reads FQGTGA. CDR3 loop: CASSEYQGYGYTF. The CDR3 DNA is TGTGCCAGCAGCGAATATCAGGGCTATGGCTACACCTTC.

This sequence joins TRBV5-4 and TRBJ1-1; no clear D gene. The V end was cut by 4 bases, the J end by 7 bases, with 14 bases between. CDR1 and CDR2 (germline): SGHNT, YYREEE (reference sequence). This CDR3 region has 13 residues. The CDR3 nucleotides read TGTGCCAGCAGCCCGGCCCCCCAGGTTGAAGCTTTCTTT. The encoded protein is CASSPAPQVEAFF.

The V gene is TRBV24-1, the J gene TRBJ2-3, with TRBD1 matching over 9 bases. The CDR3 runs to 15 residues. With 4 bases clipped from V and 6 bases from J, the junction kept 7 bases outside the gene matches. Germline CDR1 reads KGHDR; CDR2 reads SFDVKD. CDR3 DNA sequence: TGTGCCACCAGTGAGCTGACAGGGGGGAGGGATACGCAGTATTTT. Its translation is CATSELTGGRDTQYF.